A selection of T cell receptor beta chains follows, all from one sample in a study of T cell responses to AZD1222 COVID-19 vaccine. Produced via immunoSEQ multiplex PCR; TCRdb's table is partial and in-frame only. The sample consists of some 170,000 clones, less than 90% of them appearing once. The sequenced sample was peripheral blood, obtained on day 0 of AZD1222 vaccination. These receptors were obtained from an adult in good health. Both conserved end residues are part of each CDR3. The D gene is left open where the match is weak. Only some rows state a clone size, as once, few, many or a class for expanded clones.

.,.,TRBJ1-1,14,TRBV5-1,TGCGCCAGCAGCGCGGACCGACAGAACACTGAAGCTTTCTTT,CASSADRQNTEAFF
few,.,TRBJ1-5,16,TRBV4-2,TGTGCCAGCAGCCAAGACTTGGAGGGATACAATCAGCCCCAGCATTTT,CASSQDLEGYNQPQHF
.,.,TRBJ1-2,12,TRBV28,TGTGCCAGCAGTCCCAGAGGGGGGGACTACACCTTC,CASSPRGGDYTF
.,TRBD2,TRBJ2-2,14,TRBV28,TGTGCCAGCATCGGGGGGAGCCCCACCGGGGAGCTGTTTTTT,CASIGGSPTGELFF
.,.,TRBJ2-2,17,TRBV5-1,TGCGCCAGCAGCTTATTATTGGGAACAGGGAACACCGGGGAGCTGTTTTTT,CASSLLLGTGNTGELFF
.,TRBD2,TRBJ2-1,15,TRBV5-1,TGCGCCAGCAGCTTGGACGGCGGGAGAGGCAATGAGCAGTTCTTC,CASSLDGGRGNEQFF
.,TRBD2,TRBJ2-2,16,TRBV11-3,TGTGCCAGCAGCTCCGGGGTAGCGGGAGTCGCCGGGGAGCTGTTTTTT,CASSSGVAGVAGELFF
.,.,TRBJ2-5,14,TRBV2,TGTGCCAGCCCGACAGGACTAGGTCGTGAGACCCAGTACTTC,CASPTGLGRETQYF
few,TRBD1,TRBJ1-4,15,TRBV5-8,TGTGCCAGCACCCCCGGACAGGGAATGAGCTCAAAACTGTTTTTT,CASTPGQGMSSKLFF
.,.,TRBJ1-5,15,TRBV6-5,TGTGCCAGCAGCCCGGCAGGAGGGACCAATCAGCCCCAGCATTTT,CASSPAGGTNQPQHF
once,.,TRBJ1-4,14,TRBV5-4,TGTGCCAGCAGCTTGCCCGGGTGGGGTGAAAAACTGTTTTTT,CASSLPGWGEKLFF
.,.,TRBJ2-5,12,TRBV9,TGTGCCAGCAGCGAAAACCAAGAGACCCAGTACTTC,CASSENQETQYF
.,.,TRBJ1-2,10,TRBV30,TGTGCTTCTTTTCCCGGTGGCTACACCTTC,CASFPGGYTF
.,.,TRBJ1-1,11,TRBV28,TGTGCCCTAAGGGGGATTGGTGAAGCTTTCTTT,CALRGIGEAFF
.,TRBD1,TRBJ1-5,15,TRBV19,TGTGCCAGTATCCCCTCCCAGGGGGCATTACAGCCCCAGCATTTT,CASIPSQGALQPQHF
.,.,TRBJ2-7,14,TRBV30,TGTGCCTGGAGTGTGGCAGGATACCCCTACGAGCAGTACTTC,CAWSVAGYPYEQYF
.,.,TRBJ2-7,14,TRBV6-5,TGTGCCAGCACAGGGGCGGACCCCTACTACGAGCAGTACTTC,CASTGADPYYEQYF
.,TRBD2,TRBJ2-5,15,TRBV19,TGTGCCAGTAGCACGGGACTAGCGGGGGGAGAGACCCAGTACTTC,CASSTGLAGGETQYF
once,TRBD1,TRBJ2-5,15,TRBV7-7,TGTGCCAGCAGCTCCAGCTTACAGGGGCTGGAGACCCAGTACTTC,CASSSSLQGLETQYF
.,TRBD1,TRBJ1-1,11,TRBV10-3,TGTGCCATCGGGGGGGACAGTGAAGCTTTCTTT,CAIGGDSEAFF
.,TRBD1,TRBJ1-2,15,TRBV5-1,TGCGCCAGCAGCTTAAGCGGGACAGGCGTAGATGGCTACACCTTC,CASSLSGTGVDGYTF
.,TRBD1,TRBJ1-2,13,TRBV12-3/TRBV12-4,TGTGCCAGCAGTACCCGACAGGGACACGGCTACACCTTC,CASSTRQGHGYTF
.,.,TRBJ2-3,12,TRBV6-1,TGTGCCAGCAGGACGCTGGCAGATACGCAGTATTTT,CASRTLADTQYF
.,TRBD2,TRBJ2-3,14,TRBV5-4,TGTGCCAGCAGCTGGACTAGCGGGAGGGATACGCAGTATTTT,CASSWTSGRDTQYF
.,.,TRBJ1-2,15,TRBV6-4,TGTGCCAGCAGTGACTCGTACCCCGGGACCGAAGGCTACACCTTC,CASSDSYPGTEGYTF